The next 16 T cell receptor beta chains were all read from a single sample in a study of beta chain features in type 1 diabetes. Points from the study as a whole: Moderately but significantly shorter TCRB CDR3s were found in Type 1 diabetes patients in all four CD4+ subsets.

These TCRs' antigens remain unknown. Every isolated RNA sample was fully reverse transcribed, so sequencing captured expressed TCRB transcripts. Sequenced by immunoSEQ multiplex PCR; TCRdb stores in-frame clones only, minus some. This sample has 200,000 to 250,000 clones, with more than 11% found just once. Sequencing input: naive CD4+ T cells from blood. Receptors were obtained from a man younger than 40 with type 1 diabetes.

The chain couples TRBV2 to TRBJ2-1; 8 nucleotides align to TRBD2. Germline values: CDR1 SNHLY, CDR2 FYNNEI. The CDR3 is 14 amino acids. V dropped 6 bases and J dropped 5; count of bases not matched to a gene: 6. CDR3 amino acids: CASREGRGDNEQFF. The CDR3 bases are TGTGCCAGCAGGGAGGGGCGGGGGGACAATGAGCAGTTCTTC.

This clone was detected a few times. The J gene is TRBJ1-1, the V gene TRBV18; D remains ambiguous. CDR3 size: 15 residues. V lost 3 bases, J lost 0 bases, and 11 bases lay in between. Germline V lookup: CDR1 KGHSH, CDR2 LQKENI. This CDR3 is CASSPSEEMNTEAFF. In nucleotides, the CDR3 is TGTGCCAGCTCACCGAGTGAGGAAATGAACACTGAAGCTTTCTTT.

The rearrangement uses TRBV30 and TRBJ2-3; TRBD2 might be the D (6 bases). With 0 bases removed from V and 7 bases from J, the gap between germline ends came to 14 bases. CDR1 is GTSNPN, CDR2 SVGIG, per germline (reference sequence). The CDR3 covers 14 residues. The CDR3 here is CAWSVGGERNTQYF. CDR3 DNA sequence: TGTGCCTGGAGTGTCGGCGGGGAAAGAAATACGCAGTATTTT.

This clone was observed a few times. This chain uses TRBV7-2 with TRBJ2-3, with a tentative D call TRBD1 (6 bases). Trimming took off 3 bases at V and 3 bases at J, with 10 bases between the two ends. Germline V lookup: CDR1 SGHTA, CDR2 FQGNSA. CDR3 size: 14 residues. The CDR3 DNA reads TGTGCCAGCAGCTTTAACAGGGTGACAGATACGCAGTATTTT. Translating gives CASSFNRVTDTQYF. The full variable domain, completed using reference TRBV7-2 and TRBJ2-3, is GAGVSQSPSNKVTEKGKDVELRCDPISGHTALYWYRQSLGQGLEFLIYFQGNSAPDKSGLPSDRFSAERTGGSVSTLTIQRTQQEDSAVYLCASSFNRVTDTQYFGPGTRLTVL.

The chain is built from TRBV18 and TRBJ2-1; 10 bases fit TRBD2. The germline V gene has CDR1 KGHSH and CDR2 LQKENI. The CDR3 consists of 15 residues. After removal of 1 base from V and 6 bases from J, the junction contained 3 bases not matched to a gene. The CDR3 nucleotides are TGTGCCAGCTCACCACAGGAGCGGGGGGGCAATGAGCAGTTCTTC. Its protein product is CASSPQERGGNEQFF.

This sequence joins TRBV5-1 and TRBJ1-1; D remains unclear. Germline-derived CDR1 and CDR2 are SGHRS and YFSETQ. V was trimmed by 0 bases and J by 2 bases, leaving 11 bases between them. This CDR3 spans 15 amino acids. The DNA of the CDR3 is TGCGCCAGCAGCTTGGGAGGAGGCAAAAACACTGAAGCTTTCTTT. Protein: CASSLGGGKNTEAFF.

The chain couples TRBV18 to TRBJ1-4; perhaps TRBD1 as D (5 bases). V lost 6 bases to trimming and J lost 6 bases, with 11 bases between them. Per germline, CDR1 KGHSH and CDR2 LQKENI. CDR3 length: 13 amino acids. The CDR3 region is CASSTANDEKLFF. As DNA, the CDR3 is TGTGCCAGCTCGACAGCGAATGATGAAAAACTGTTTTTT. Looking up the rest from reference TRBV18 and TRBJ1-4 gives the full variable domain: NAGVMQNPRHLVRRRGQEARLRCSPMKGHSHVYWYRQLPEEGLKFMVYLQKENIIDESGMPKERFSAEFPKEGPSILRIQQVVRGDSAAYFCASSTANDEKLFFGSGTQLSVL.

CDR3 DNA: TGTGCCAGCAGCGTAGGGGTAGTTAGCGGGGACCCAGGAGGCGAGCAGTACTTC. This encodes CASSVGVVSGDPGGEQYF. V and J are TRBV9 and TRBJ2-7, with 8 nucleotides matching TRBD2. J lost 6 bases, V lost 0 bases, and 17 bases had no gene match. Germline V lookup: CDR1 SGDLS, CDR2 YYNGEE. The CDR3 covers 18 residues.

This chain joins TRBV30 and TRBJ1-6; D uncertain. This CDR3 region has 13 residues. Germline assignment: CDR1 GTSNPN and CDR2 SVGIG (reference sequence). V lost 1 base, J lost 10 bases, and 11 bases lay in between. CDR3 in amino acids: CAWSGRSQSPLHF. In DNA, the CDR3 is TGTGCCTGGAGTGGCAGGTCTCAATCACCCCTCCACTTT.

This clone was counted between two and nine times. The CDR3 coding sequence is TGTGCCAGCAGCACCGGGACAGGGTTGAACGAGCAGTACTTC. It codes for CASSTGTGLNEQYF. The V call is TRBV7-9, the J call TRBJ2-7; 9 bases map to TRBD1. V shed 5 bases and J 5 bases; nucleotides not matched to a gene: 7. The CDR3 covers 14 residues. Germline CDR1 SEHNR, CDR2 FQNEAQ (reference sequence).

The table lists this clone with a few counts. The chain is built from TRBV7-2 and TRBJ2-5; a weak D match, TRBD1 (6 bases). V lost 5 bases and J 2 bases, leaving 15 bases between the germline ends. The germline gives CDR1 SGHTA, CDR2 FQGNSA. CDR3 length: 15 residues. The CDR3, as DNA: TGTGCCAGCAGCCCCGGGGACAAATTTCAAGAGACCCAGTACTTC. Its translation: CASSPGDKFQETQYF.

In this sample, this clone turned up a few times. The CDR3 DNA is TGTGCCAGCAGCCCGCGACACAGCACAGATACGCAGTATTTT. Protein: CASSPRHSTDTQYF. V gene TRBV7-2 combines with J gene TRBJ2-3; D ambiguous. This CDR3 has 14 residues. Trimming stripped 5 bases from V and 0 bases from J, with 9 bases between. Germline V gene lookup returns CDR1 SGHTA and CDR2 FQGNSA.

The genes are TRBV6-5 and TRBJ2-1; D is possibly TRBD1 (5 bases). V lost 11 bases to trimming and J lost 12 bases, with 20 bases between them. The CDR3 runs to 12 residues. Germline CDR1 and CDR2: MNHEY and SVGAGI. CDR3 loop: CAAESPLQGQFF. As DNA, the CDR3 is TGTGCCGCCGAGTCGCCGCTCCAGGGGCAGTTCTTC.

This clone was recorded a few times. V usage is TRBV5-1 and J usage is TRBJ2-1; maybe TRBD2 (7 bases). The CDR3 runs to 15 residues. Trimming removed 0 bases from V and 6 bases from J, with 13 bases in between. Germline loops: CDR1 SGHRS, CDR2 YFSETQ. The CDR3 DNA reads as TGCGCCAGCAGCTTGGAGGGAGGGGGACGCAATGAGCAGTTCTTC. It encodes CASSLEGGGRNEQFF.

This sequence joins TRBV7-8 and TRBJ1-1; D perhaps matches TRBD1 (6 bases). Per germline, CDR1 SGHVS and CDR2 FQNEAQ. V was shortened by 0 bases and J by 4 bases, with 9 bases between the two germline ends. There are 14 residues in the CDR3. In DNA form, the CDR3 reads TGTGCCAGCAGCTTAGCAGGGGGAGTCACTGAAGCTTTCTTT. Translated, it gives CASSLAGGVTEAFF. The entire variable domain, with the rest obtained from reference TRBV7-8 and TRBJ1-1, is as follows: GAGVSQSPRYKVAKRGQDVALRCDPISGHVSLFWYQQALGQGPEFLTYFQNEAQLDKSGLPSDRFFAERPEGSVSTLKIQRTQQEDSAVYLCASSLAGGVTEAFFGQGTRLTVV.

The chain uses TRBV18 and TRBJ1-4; unclear D gene. Germline lookup yields CDR1 KGHSH and CDR2 LQKENI. The V end was cut by 3 bases, the J end by 0 bases, with 14 bases between. The CDR3 covers 17 residues. The CDR3 coding sequence is TGTGCCAGCTCACCTCCTGGTTCCGCGGCAACTAATGAAAAACTGTTTTTT. Translation gives CASSPPGSAATNEKLFF.